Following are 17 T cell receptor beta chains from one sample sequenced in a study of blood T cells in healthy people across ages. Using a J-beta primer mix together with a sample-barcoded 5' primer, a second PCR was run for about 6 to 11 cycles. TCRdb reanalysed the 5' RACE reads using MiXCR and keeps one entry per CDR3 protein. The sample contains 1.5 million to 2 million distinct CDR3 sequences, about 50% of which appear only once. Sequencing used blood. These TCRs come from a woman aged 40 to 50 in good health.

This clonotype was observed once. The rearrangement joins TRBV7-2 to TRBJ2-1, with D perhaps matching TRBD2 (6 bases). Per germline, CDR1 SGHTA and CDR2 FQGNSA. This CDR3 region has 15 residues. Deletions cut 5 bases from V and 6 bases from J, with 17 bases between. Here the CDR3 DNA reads TGTGCCAGCAGCCTACAGGCGGGGCAATTCAATGAGCAGTTCTTC. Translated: CASSLQAGQFNEQFF.

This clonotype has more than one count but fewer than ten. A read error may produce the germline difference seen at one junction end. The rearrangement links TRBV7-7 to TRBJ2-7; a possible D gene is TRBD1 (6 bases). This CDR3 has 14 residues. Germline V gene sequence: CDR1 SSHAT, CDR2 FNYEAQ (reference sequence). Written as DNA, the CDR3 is TGTGCTAGCAGCAGGCTCGACAGGCCCTACGAGCAGTACTTC. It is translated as CASSRLDRPYEQYF.

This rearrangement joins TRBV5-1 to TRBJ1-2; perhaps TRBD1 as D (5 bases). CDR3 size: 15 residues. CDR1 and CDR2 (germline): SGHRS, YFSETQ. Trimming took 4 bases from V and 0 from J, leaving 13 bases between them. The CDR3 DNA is TGCGCCAGCAGCGGGGGGGACGGAGCTAACTATGGCTACACCTTC. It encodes CASSGGDGANYGYTF.

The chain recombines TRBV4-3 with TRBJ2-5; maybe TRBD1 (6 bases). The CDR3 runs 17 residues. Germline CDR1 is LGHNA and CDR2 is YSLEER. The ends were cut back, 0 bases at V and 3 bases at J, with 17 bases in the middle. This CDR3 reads CASSQEVGAGVKETQYF. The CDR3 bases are TGCGCCAGCAGCCAAGAAGTGGGGGCCGGGGTCAAAGAGACCCAGTACTTC.

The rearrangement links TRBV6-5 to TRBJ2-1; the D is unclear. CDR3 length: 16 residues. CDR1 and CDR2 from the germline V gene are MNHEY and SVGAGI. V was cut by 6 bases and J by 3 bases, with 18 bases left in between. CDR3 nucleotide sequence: TGTGCCAGCAGACATCTCGGTTCAGGCGACTACAATGAGCAGTTCTTC. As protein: CASRHLGSGDYNEQFF.

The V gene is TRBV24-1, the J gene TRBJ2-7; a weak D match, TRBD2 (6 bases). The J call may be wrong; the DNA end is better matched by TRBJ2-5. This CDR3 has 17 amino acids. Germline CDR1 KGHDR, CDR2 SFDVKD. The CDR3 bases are TGTGCCACCAGTGATTGGAGGGCAATTGGTTACCAAGAGACCCAGTACTTC. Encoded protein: CATSDWRAIGYQETQYF.

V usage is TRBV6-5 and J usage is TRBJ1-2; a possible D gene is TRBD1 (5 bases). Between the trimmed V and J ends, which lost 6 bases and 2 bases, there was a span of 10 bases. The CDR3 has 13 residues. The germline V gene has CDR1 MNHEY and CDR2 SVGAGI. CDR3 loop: CASRSGANYGYTF. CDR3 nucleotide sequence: TGTGCCAGCAGATCCGGGGCCAACTATGGCTACACCTTC.

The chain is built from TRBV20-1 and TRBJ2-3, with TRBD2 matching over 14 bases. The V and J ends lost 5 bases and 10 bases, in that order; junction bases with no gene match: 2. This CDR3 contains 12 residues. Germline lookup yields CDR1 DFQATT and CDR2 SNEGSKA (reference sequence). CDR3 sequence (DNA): TGCAGTGCTCGGACTAGCGGGGGGTCGCAGTATTTT. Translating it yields CSARTSGGSQYF.

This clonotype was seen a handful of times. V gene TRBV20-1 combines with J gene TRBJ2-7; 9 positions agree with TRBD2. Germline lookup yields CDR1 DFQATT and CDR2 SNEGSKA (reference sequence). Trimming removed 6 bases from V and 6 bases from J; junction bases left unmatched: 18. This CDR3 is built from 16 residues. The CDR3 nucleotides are TGCAGTGCGCCCCGCCTGCCGGGACTAGCATCTCCCGAGCAGTACTTC. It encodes CSAPRLPGLASPEQYF.

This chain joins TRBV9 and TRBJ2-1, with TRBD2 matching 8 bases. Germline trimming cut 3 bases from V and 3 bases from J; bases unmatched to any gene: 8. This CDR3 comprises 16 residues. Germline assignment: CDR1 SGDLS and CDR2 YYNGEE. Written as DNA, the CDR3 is TGTGCCAGCAGCGGTAGCGGGGAGGCTCTCTACAATGAGCAGTTCTTC. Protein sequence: CASSGSGEALYNEQFF.

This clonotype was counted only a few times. The CDR3 here is CASSFTGTVVNEQFF. The CDR3 DNA reads as TGTGCCAGCAGCTTCACCGGGACAGTGGTCAATGAGCAGTTCTTC. The genes are TRBV7-2 and TRBJ2-1, with TRBD1 matching 7 bases. CDR1 SGHTA and CDR2 FQGNSA come from the germline V gene. With V trimmed by 3 bases and J by 6 bases, 8 bases remained unmatched. The CDR3 covers 15 residues.

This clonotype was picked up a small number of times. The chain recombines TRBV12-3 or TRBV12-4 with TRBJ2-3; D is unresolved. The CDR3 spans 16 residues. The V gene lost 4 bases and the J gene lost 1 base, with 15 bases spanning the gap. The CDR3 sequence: CASSSYTSRGTDTQYF. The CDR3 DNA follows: TGTGCCAGCAGTTCCTATACCTCACGAGGCACAGATACGCAGTATTTT.

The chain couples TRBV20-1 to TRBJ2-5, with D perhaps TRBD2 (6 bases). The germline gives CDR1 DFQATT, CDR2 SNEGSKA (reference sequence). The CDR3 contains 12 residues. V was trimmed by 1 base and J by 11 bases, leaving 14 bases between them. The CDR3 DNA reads TGCAGTGCTAGAGGGCCAGCGGGTGAGCAGTACTTC. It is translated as CSARGPAGEQYF.

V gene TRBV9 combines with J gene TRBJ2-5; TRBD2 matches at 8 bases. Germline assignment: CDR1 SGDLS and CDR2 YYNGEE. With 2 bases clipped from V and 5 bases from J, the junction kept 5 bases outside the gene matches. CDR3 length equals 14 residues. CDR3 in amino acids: CASSVGTRVETQYF. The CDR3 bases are TGTGCCAGCAGCGTCGGGACTAGGGTTGAGACCCAGTACTTC.

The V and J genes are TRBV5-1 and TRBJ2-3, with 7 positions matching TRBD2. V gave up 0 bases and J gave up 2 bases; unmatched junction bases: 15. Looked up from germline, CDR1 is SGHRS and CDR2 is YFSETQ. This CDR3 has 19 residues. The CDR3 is CASSLGASGGYRITDTQYF. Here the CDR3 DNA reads TGCGCCAGCAGCTTGGGGGCTAGCGGAGGTTACCGAATCACAGATACGCAGTATTTT. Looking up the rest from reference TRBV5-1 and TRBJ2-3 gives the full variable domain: KAGVTQTPRYLIKTRGQQVTLSCSPISGHRSVSWYQQTPGQGLQFLFEYFSETQRNKGNFPGRFSGRQFSNSRSEMNVSTLELGDSALYLCASSLGASGGYRITDTQYFGPGTRLTVL.

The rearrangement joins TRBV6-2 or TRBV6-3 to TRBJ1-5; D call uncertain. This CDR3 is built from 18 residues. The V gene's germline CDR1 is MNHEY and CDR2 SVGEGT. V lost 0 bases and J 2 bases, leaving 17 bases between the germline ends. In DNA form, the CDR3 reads TGTGCCAGCAGTTACTCCAGGACGGCGGCCGTCGGCAATCAGCCCCAGCATTTT. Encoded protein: CASSYSRTAAVGNQPQHF.

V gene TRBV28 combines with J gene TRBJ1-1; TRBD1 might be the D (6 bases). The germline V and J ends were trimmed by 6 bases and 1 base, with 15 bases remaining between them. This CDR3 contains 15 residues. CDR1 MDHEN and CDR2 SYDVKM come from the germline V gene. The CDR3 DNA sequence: TGTGCCAGCAGCCCAGAACAGGGTGAGAACACTGAAGCTTTCTTT. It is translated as CASSPEQGENTEAFF.